In its sample, the clone carrying this T cell receptor beta chain was seen a few times. Antigen unknown. Nominally healthy donors provided the samples, though records likely missed some immune exposures. The CDR3 loop spans 11 amino acids. Germline assignment: CDR1 SQVTM and CDR2 ANQGSEA. Trimming left V 3 bases short and J 6 bases short, with 8 bases between. The data originate from a study of cytomegalovirus exposure and HLA in healthy donors. PCR employed 60 Vbeta and 13 Jbeta primers. Profiled with immunoSEQ multiplex PCR; TCRdb holds only in-frame clones, not every one. The table includes 150,000 to 200,000 clones, over 70% detected once. Overall study findings and caveats: Productive rates of about 90% or about 30% were seen for most TCR beta V segments in an earlier analysis.

The specimen was PBMCs. The sequence derives from a man aged 45-65 years in good health and CMV-seronegative. The V and J genes are TRBV29-1 and TRBJ1-2, with D tentatively TRBD1 (5 bases). The CDR3 sequence is CSVEGGDGYTF. CDR3 DNA sequence: TGCAGCGTTGAGGGAGGGGATGGCTACACCTTC.